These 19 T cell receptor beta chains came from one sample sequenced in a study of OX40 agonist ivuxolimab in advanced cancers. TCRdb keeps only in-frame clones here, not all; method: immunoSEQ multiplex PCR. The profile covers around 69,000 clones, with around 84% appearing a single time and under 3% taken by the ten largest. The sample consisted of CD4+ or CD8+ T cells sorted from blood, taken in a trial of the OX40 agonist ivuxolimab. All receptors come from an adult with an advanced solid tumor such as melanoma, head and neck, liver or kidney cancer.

The CDR3 DNA reads TGTGCCAGCACAGGGACAGGGGGCTCTGGGGCCAACGTCCTGACTTTC. Its translation: CASTGTGGSGANVLTF. The chain carries TRBV2 and TRBJ2-6; 11 nucleotides line up with TRBD1. This CDR3 comprises 16 residues. V was clipped by 7 bases and J by 0 bases; unmatched bases: 2. CDR1 and CDR2 from the germline V gene are SNHLY and FYNNEI.

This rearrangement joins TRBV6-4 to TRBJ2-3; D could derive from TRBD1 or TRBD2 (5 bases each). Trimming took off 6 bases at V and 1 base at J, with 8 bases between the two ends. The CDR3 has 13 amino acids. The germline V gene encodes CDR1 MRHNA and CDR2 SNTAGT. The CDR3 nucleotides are TGTGCCAGCAGCGTGGGGGGCACAGATACGCAGTATTTT. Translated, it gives CASSVGGTDTQYF.

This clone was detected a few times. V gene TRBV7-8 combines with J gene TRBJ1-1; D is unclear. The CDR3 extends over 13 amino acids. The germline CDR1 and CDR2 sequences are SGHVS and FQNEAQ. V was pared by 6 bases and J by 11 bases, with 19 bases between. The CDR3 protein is CASSPDGRESAFF. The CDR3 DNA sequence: TGTGCCAGCAGTCCCGATGGCCGGGAAAGCGCTTTCTTT. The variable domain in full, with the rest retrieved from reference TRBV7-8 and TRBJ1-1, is GAGVSQSPRYKVAKRGQDVALRCDPISGHVSLFWYQQALGQGPEFLTYFQNEAQLDKSGLPSDRFFAERPEGSVSTLKIQRTQQEDSAVYLCASSPDGRESAFFGQGTRLTVV.

The CDR3 DNA reads TGTGCTAGTGGTTTGCCTACAACGACGAGGGGGGTCGGTCAGCCCCAGCATTTT. Protein product: CASGLPTTTRGVGQPQHF. The chain joins TRBV12-5 to TRBJ1-5; TRBD1 is a possible D gene (6 bases). Germline V gives CDR1 LGHNT, CDR2 FRNRAP. The CDR3 is 18 residues long. Trimming took 2 bases from V and 6 from J, leaving 23 bases between them.

CDR3 sequence (DNA): TGTGCCATCAGTGGAGACAGTTATGAAGCTTTCTTT. Protein product: CAISGDSYEAFF. This sequence joins TRBV10-3 and TRBJ1-1; D is perhaps TRBD1 (5 bases). The V and J ends lost 4 bases and 7 bases respectively, with 10 bases between them. Looked up from germline, CDR1 is ENHRY and CDR2 is SYGVKD. The CDR3 contains 12 residues.

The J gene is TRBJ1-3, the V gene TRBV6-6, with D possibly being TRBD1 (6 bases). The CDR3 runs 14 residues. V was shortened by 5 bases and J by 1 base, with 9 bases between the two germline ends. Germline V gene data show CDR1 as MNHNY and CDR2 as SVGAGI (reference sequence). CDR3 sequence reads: CASSQGGSGNTIYF. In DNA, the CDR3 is TGTGCCAGCAGTCAAGGGGGGTCTGGAAACACCATATATTTT.

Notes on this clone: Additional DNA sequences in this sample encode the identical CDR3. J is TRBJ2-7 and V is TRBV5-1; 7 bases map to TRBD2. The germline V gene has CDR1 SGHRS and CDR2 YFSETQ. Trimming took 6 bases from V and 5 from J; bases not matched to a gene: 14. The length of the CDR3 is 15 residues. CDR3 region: CASTRGRGEGDEQYF. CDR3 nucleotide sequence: TGCGCCAGCACCCGGGGTCGGGGGGAAGGGGACGAGCAGTACTTC.

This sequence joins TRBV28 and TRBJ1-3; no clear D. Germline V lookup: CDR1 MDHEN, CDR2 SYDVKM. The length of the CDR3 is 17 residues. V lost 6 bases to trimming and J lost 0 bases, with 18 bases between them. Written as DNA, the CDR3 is TGTGCCAGCAGCCCTCGGAAAACTGCCAGCTCTGGAAACACCATATATTTT. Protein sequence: CASSPRKTASSGNTIYF.

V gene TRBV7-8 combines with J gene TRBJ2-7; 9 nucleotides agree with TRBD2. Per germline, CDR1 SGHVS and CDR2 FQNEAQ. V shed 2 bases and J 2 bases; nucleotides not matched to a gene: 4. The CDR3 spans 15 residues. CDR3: CASSLTSGGTYEQYF. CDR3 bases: TGTGCCAGCAGCTTAACCAGCGGGGGGACCTACGAGCAGTACTTC.

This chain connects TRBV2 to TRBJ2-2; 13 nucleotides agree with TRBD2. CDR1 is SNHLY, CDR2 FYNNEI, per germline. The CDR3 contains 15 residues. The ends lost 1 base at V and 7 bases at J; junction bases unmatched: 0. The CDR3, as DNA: TGTGCCAGCAGTGAAGGACTAGCGGGGGGCGGGGAGCTGTTTTTT. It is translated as CASSEGLAGGGELFF.

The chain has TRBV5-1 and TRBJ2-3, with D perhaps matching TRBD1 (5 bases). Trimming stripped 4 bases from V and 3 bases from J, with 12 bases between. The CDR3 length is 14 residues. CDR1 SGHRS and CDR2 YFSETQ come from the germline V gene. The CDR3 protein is CASSKGQETDTQYF. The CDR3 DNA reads TGCGCCAGCAGCAAAGGACAAGAGACAGATACGCAGTATTTT.

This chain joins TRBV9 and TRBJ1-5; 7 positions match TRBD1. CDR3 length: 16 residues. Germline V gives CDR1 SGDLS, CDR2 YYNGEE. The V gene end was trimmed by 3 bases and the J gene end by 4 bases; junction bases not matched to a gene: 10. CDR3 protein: CASSAEQGSGNQPQHF. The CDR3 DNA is TGTGCCAGCAGCGCCGAACAGGGGAGCGGTAATCAGCCCCAGCATTTT.

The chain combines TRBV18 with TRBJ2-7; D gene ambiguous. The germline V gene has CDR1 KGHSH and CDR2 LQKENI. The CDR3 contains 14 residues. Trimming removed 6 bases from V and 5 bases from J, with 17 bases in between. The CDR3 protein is CASSQAGPRDEQYF. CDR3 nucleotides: TGTGCCAGCTCTCAAGCCGGGCCCCGGGACGAGCAGTACTTC.

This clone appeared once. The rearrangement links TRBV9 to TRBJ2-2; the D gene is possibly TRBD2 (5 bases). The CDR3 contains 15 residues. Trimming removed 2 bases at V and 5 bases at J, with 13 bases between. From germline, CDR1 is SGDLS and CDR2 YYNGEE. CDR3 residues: CASSVNGIVTGELFF. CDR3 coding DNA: TGTGCCAGCAGCGTCAACGGGATTGTGACCGGGGAGCTGTTTTTT. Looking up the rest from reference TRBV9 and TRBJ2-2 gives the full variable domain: DSGVTQTPKHLITATGQRVTLRCSPRSGDLSVYWYQQSLDQGLQFLIQYYNGEERAKGNILERFSAQQFPDLHSELNLSSLELGDSALYFCASSVNGIVTGELFFGEGSRLTVL.

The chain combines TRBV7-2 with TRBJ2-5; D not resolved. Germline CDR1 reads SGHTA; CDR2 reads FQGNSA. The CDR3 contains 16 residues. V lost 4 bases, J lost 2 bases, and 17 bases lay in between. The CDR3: CASSSRTGPRQETQYF. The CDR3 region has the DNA TGTGCCAGCAGCTCACGAACCGGGCCCAGACAAGAGACCCAGTACTTC.

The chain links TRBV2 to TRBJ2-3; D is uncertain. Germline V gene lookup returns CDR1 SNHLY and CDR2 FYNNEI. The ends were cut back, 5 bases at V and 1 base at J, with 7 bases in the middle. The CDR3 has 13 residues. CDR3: CASSYMGTDTQYF. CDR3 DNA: TGTGCCAGCAGTTACATGGGCACAGATACGCAGTATTTT.

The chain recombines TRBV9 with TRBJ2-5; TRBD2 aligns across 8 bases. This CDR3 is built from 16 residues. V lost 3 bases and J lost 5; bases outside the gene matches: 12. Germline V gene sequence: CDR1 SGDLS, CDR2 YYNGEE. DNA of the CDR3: TGTGCCAGCAGCGCCCAACCGGGACTAGTTTCGGAGACCCAGTACTTC. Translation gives CASSAQPGLVSETQYF.

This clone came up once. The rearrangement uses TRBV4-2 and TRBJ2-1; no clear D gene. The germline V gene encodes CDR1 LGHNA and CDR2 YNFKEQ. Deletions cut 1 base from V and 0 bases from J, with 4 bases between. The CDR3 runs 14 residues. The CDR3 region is CASSQGGSYNEQFF. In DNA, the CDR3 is TGTGCCAGCAGCCAAGGGGGCTCCTACAATGAGCAGTTCTTC.

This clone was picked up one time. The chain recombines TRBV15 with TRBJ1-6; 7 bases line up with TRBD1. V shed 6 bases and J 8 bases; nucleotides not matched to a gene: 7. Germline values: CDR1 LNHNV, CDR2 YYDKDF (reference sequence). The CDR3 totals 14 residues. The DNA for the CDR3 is TGTGCCACCAGTAAAGACAGGGATTATTCACCCCTCCACTTT. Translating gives CATSKDRDYSPLHF. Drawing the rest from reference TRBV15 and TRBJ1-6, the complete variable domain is DAMVIQNPRYQVTQFGKPVTLSCSQTLNHNVMYWYQQKSSQAPKLLFHYYDKDFNNEADTPDNFQSRRPNTSFCFLDIRSPGLGDTAMYLCATSKDRDYSPLHFGNGTRLTVT.